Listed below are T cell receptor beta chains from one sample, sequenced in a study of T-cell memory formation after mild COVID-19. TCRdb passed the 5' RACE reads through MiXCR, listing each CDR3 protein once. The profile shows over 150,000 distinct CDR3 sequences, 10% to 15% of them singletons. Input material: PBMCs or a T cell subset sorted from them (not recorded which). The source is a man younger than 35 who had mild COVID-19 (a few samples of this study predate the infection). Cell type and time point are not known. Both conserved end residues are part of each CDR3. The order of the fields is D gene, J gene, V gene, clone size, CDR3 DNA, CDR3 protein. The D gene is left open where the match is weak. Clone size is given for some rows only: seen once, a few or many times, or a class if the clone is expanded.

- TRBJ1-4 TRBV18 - TGTGCCAGCTCACCCAAGTCATTCCGTGGGGAACAAAAACTGTTTTTT CASSPKSFRGEQKLFF
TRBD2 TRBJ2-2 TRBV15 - TGTGCTATAAGCGGGGACGCGAACACCGGGGAGCTGTTTTTT CAISGDANTGELFF
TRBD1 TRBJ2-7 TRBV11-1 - TGTGCCAGCAGCCGTGGACAGGGACCTTACTACGAGCAGTACTTC CASSRGQGPYYEQYF
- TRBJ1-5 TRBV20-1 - TGCAGTGCCCTTTGGGGGGGGCAGCGTAATCAGCCCCAGCATTTT CSALWGGQRNQPQHF
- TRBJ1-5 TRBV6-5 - TGTGCCAGCAGGTCGGGGCAGACCAATCAGCCCCAGCATTTT CASRSGQTNQPQHF
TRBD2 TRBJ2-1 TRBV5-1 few TGCGCCAGCGGATCCCTAGCGGGGAGTGGAAATGAGCAGTTCTTC CASGSLAGSGNEQFF
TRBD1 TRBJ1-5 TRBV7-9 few TGTGCCAGCGGCGGACAGGGGGCTCAGCCCCAGCATTTT CASGGQGAQPQHF
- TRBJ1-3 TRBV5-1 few TGCGCCAGCAGCTTGGCCTCAGGTACCGGAAACACCATATATTTT CASSLASGTGNTIYF
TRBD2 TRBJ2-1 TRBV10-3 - TGTGCCATCAGTGTGTCAGCGGGGGGCCAGAGCTCCTACAATGAGCAGTTCTTC CAISVSAGGQSSYNEQFF
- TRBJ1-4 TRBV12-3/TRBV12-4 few TGTGCCAGCAGCCCCTCAGGGAGAGAAAAACTGTTTTTT CASSPSGREKLFF
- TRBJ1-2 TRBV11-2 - TGTGCCAGCAGCTTACCCCTAGGTGGCTACACCTTC CASSLPLGGYTF
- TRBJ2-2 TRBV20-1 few TGCAGTGCCAACAGCAACACCGGGGAGCTGTTTTTT CSANSNTGELFF
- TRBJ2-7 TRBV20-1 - TGCAGTGCTAGTCCGGCGGTCGGCTCCTACGAGAAGTACTTC CSASPAVGSYEKYF
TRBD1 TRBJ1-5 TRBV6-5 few TGTGCCAGCAGTCCGGACAGGGCCTCTTATAGCAATCAGCCCCAGCATTTT CASSPDRASYSNQPQHF
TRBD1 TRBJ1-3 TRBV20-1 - TGCAGTGCTAGAGGCCCGGGACAGGGAATGGGAAACACCATATATTTT CSARGPGQGMGNTIYF
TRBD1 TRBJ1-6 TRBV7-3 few TGTGCCAGCAGCCGACAACTACAGGGGAGCTCCTATAATTCACCCCTCCACTTT CASSRQLQGSSYNSPLHF
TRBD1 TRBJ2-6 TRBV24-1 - TGTGCCACCAGTGATTTGAACAGGGGGTCTGGGGCCAACGTCCTGACTTTC CATSDLNRGSGANVLTF
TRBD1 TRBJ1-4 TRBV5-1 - TGCGCCAGCCGGGCGACAGGGGGACGTGAAAAACTGTTTTTT CASRATGGREKLFF
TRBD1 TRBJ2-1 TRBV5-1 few TGCGCCAGCAGCTTTGGGGACAGGGCATACAATGAGCAGTTCTTC CASSFGDRAYNEQFF
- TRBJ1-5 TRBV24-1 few TGTGCCACCAGCACATCACAGGCGTCCACCCCTTATAGCAATCAGCCCCAGCATTTT CATSTSQASTPYSNQPQHF
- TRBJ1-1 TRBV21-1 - TGTGCCAGCAGCAAAGGACGGCAGAACACTGAAGCTTTCTTT CASSKGRQNTEAFF
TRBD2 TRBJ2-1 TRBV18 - TGTGCCAGCTCACTACGGACTAGCGGGGGCCTGGGGAATGAGCAGTTCTTC CASSLRTSGGLGNEQFF
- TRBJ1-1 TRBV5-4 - TGTGCCAGCAGCTCTATTGGGGCGGAAGCTTTCTTT CASSSIGAEAFF
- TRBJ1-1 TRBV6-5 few TGTGCCAGCAGACCAACCGGAGCTATGAACACTGAAGCTTTCTTT CASRPTGAMNTEAFF
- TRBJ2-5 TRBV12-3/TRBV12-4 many TGTGCCAGCAGCAGCTCTGTGGGGAGCCAAGAGACCCAGTACTTC CASSSSVGSQETQYF
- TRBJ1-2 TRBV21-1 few TGTGCCAGCAGGGTTTGTGGCTACACCTTC CASRVCGYTF
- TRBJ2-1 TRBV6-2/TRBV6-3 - TGTGCCAGCAGCCCGGGGCGGGGAGAGCAGTTCTTC CASSPGRGEQFF
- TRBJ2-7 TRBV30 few TGTGCCTGGAATGGGGTCACCTACGAGCAGTACTTC CAWNGVTYEQYF
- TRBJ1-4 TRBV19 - TGTGCCAGTAGTAGCCACCGACAGAATGAAAAACTGTTTTTT CASSSHRQNEKLFF
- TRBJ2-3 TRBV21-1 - TGTGCCAGCAGCAAAGCGCAAGGAGGGGTCACAGATACGCAGTATTTT CASSKAQGGVTDTQYF
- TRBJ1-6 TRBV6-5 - TGTGCCAGCAGTTACTCTTTTGGAGCAGGGGACAATTCACCCCTCCACTTT CASSYSFGAGDNSPLHF
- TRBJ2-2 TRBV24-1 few TGTGCCACCAGTACGGGGGCCGGGGAGCTGTTTTTT CATSTGAGELFF
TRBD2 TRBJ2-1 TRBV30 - TGTGCCTGGAGGCATATAGCGGGGTACAATGAGCAGTTCTTC CAWRHIAGYNEQFF
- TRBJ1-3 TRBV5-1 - TGCGCCAGCAGCGCCGGACTGTACTCTGGAAACACCATATATTTT CASSAGLYSGNTIYF
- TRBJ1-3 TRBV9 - TGTGCCAGCAGCGTAGCTGGGGGGACTTCTGGAAACACCATATATTTT CASSVAGGTSGNTIYF
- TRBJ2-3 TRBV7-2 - TGTGCCAGCAGCTTAGCGCCGGGACTTTCCACAGATACGCAGTATTTT CASSLAPGLSTDTQYF
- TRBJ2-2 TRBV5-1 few TGCGCCAGCAGCTTGGACGGACCTAACACCGGGGAGCTGTTTTTT CASSLDGPNTGELFF
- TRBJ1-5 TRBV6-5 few TGTGCCAGCAGTTACTCTGAATATCAGCCCCAGCATTTT CASSYSEYQPQHF
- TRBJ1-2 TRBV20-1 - TGCAGTGCTCGGACGGAATGGGGCTACACCTTC CSARTEWGYTF
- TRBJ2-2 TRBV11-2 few TGTGCCAGCAGCCGACAGCCAGACACCGGGGAGCTGTTTTTT CASSRQPDTGELFF
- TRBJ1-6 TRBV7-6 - TGTGCCAGCAGCTTAGAGCCGAGCCAATGGTCCTATAATTCACCCCTCCACTTT CASSLEPSQWSYNSPLHF
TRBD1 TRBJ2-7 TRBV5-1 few TGCGCCAGCAGAACTACCAGGGGGCTCGGGGAGCAGTACTTC CASRTTRGLGEQYF